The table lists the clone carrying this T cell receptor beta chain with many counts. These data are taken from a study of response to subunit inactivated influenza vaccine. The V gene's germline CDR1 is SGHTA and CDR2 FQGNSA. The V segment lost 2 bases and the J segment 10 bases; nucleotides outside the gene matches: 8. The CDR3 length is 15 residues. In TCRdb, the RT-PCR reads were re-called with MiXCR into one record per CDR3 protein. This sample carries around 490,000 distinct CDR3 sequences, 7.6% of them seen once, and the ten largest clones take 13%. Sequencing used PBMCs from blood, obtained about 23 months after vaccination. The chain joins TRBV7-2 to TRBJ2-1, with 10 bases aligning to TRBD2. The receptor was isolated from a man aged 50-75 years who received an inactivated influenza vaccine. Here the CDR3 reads CASSLTAGGPLEQFF. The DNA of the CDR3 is TGTGCCAGCAGCTTAACAGCGGGGGGGCCTCTGGAGCAGTTCTTC.